This T cell receptor (beta chain) comes out of a study of blood T cells in healthy people across ages. This clonotype is a singleton in its sample. A second roughly 6 to 12 cycle PCR used barcoded and J-beta primers. TCRdb itself ran the 5' RACE reads through MiXCR, one entry per CDR3 protein. The sample comprises 1.5 million to 2 million distinct CDR3 sequences, 28% of which are singletons, and more than 6% rests with the top ten. The extraction recovered at least 5.5 micrograms of total RNA per sample. Trimming pared 8 bases from V and 11 bases from J, leaving 21 bases between. The CDR3 has 13 residues. In germline, CDR1 is MNHNS, CDR2 SASEGT.

The chain employs TRBV6-1 and TRBJ2-5; D is possibly TRBD1 or TRBD2 (5 bases each). The sequenced material came from blood. The sequence derives from a young woman in good health. The CDR3 sequence: CASATVMGVEQYF. CDR3 DNA sequence: TGTGCCAGCGCTACTGTCATGGGGGTTGAGCAGTACTTC.